Sequencing of this T cell receptor (beta chain) was carried out in a study of early T cells in non-severe SARS-CoV-2 infection. Study-level information: Unsorted whole-blood RNA was sequenced in bulk, leaving chains unpaired. Whole-study results and caveats: Clonotype matching in VDJdb favored anti-spike CD8 responses and did not capture private and CD4 specificities.

On this clonotype itself: The antigen is unknown.

The CDR3 is 12 amino acids. The V gene lost 3 bases and the J gene lost 3 bases, with 9 bases spanning the gap. The V gene's germline CDR1 is SQVTM and CDR2 ANQGSEA. Individual cDNA molecules were tagged with unique molecular identifiers, the study reported. TCRdb analysed the 5' RACE reads with MiXCR anew, one entry per CDR3 protein. The sample yields some 80,000 distinct CDR3 sequences, approximately 13% seen once. The chain recombines TRBV29-1 with TRBJ2-7; TRBD1 might be the D (6 bases). The sequenced sample was whole blood. This clonotype was sampled from an adult who was a healthcare worker with PCR-confirmed SARS-CoV-2 infection or an uninfected control (not recorded which). CDR3 region: CSVEGAGYEQYF. DNA of the CDR3: TGCAGCGTTGAGGGGGCTGGCTACGAGCAGTACTTC.